This TCR beta chain was profiled in a study of naive CD8 T cells in extremely preterm neonates. As for the study in general: Abstract and methods disagree on adult ages: 25-50 versus 20-50 years. Study-wide findings and caveats: iChao1 richness was lowest in preterm neonates, significantly versus all ages.

About this clone itself: Its antigen is not known. The junction departs from germline at one end; a sequencing error may be responsible.

Here immunoSEQ multiplex PCR was the method, and the copy in TCRdb shows in-frame clones only, minus some. The data show several thousand clones, around 98% seen once. The CDR3 consists of 10 residues. Germline-derived CDR1 and CDR2 are LNHDA and SQIVND (reference sequence). The chain is built from TRBV19 and TRBJ1-1; D perhaps matches TRBD1 (5 bases). This receptor was obtained from a human donor in good health. Sequencing used naive CD8+ T cells from blood. CDR3 amino acids: CGAGSTEAFF. In DNA, the CDR3 is TGCGGCGCAGGGTCCACTGAAGCTTTCTTT.